This paragraph reports one T cell receptor beta chain. Its specificity is unknown. Sequencing was performed with immunoSEQ multiplex PCR; in TCRdb, only in-frame clones are kept and a portion is missing. Among approximately 130,000 clones listed, around 84% were seen once. Germline CDR1 and CDR2: LGHDT and YNNKEL (reference sequence). The CDR3 has 11 amino acids. V was clipped by 7 bases and J by 4 bases, with 7 bases between them. The data were obtained in a study of T cell responses to AZD1222 COVID-19 vaccine. Points from the study as a whole: Mostly white British, mostly female donors; authors suggested clonal diversity may be underestimated. Regions 160-218 and 743-854 dominated among vaccine-associated CD4 TCRs spanning spike. It was only after the peak T cell response that any repertoires were sampled.

Second-dose schedules of about 4 or about 12 weeks were combined. The chain combines TRBV3-1 (or the pseudogene TRBV3-2) with TRBJ1-1, with D unclear. The receptor was isolated from an adult who received the AZD1222 COVID-19 vaccine. The sequenced sample was peripheral blood, obtained 28 days after the second AZD1222 dose. The CDR3 loop is CASMRGTEAFF. CDR3 DNA sequence: TGTGCCAGCATGAGAGGCACTGAAGCTTTCTTT.